These 12 T cell receptor beta chains came from one sample sequenced in a study of blood T cell repertoires in COVID-19. Data came from immunoSEQ multiplex PCR; TCRdb stores just in-frame clones and leaves some out. The data contain a few hundred thousand clones, less than 90% of them singletons. Sequencing used peripheral blood. Source of these receptors: a man aged 55 to 70 who had recovered from COVID-19.

The V and J genes are TRBV7-8 and TRBJ1-4; TRBD1 might be the D (5 bases). This CDR3 spans 16 amino acids. Trimming took off 1 base at V and 1 base at J, with 10 bases between the two ends. Germline V gene data show CDR1 as SGHVS and CDR2 as FQNEAQ. CDR3 region: CASSLEGIITNEKLFF. Here the CDR3 DNA reads TGTGCCAGCAGCTTAGAGGGGATTATAACTAATGAAAAACTGTTTTTT.

This clone was counted a single time. This chain links TRBV6-5 with TRBJ2-2; a weak D match, TRBD1 (6 bases). Per germline, CDR1 MNHEY and CDR2 SVGAGI. This CDR3 is 15 amino acids long. V was shortened by 5 bases and J by 2 bases, with 12 bases between the two germline ends. CDR3 region: CASSLEQGNTGELFF. In DNA form, the CDR3 reads TGTGCCAGCAGTCTCGAACAGGGAAACACCGGGGAGCTGTTTTTT.

This clone showed up just once. The V call is TRBV5-1, the J call TRBJ2-7; D possibly corresponds to TRBD1 (5 bases). Looked up from germline, CDR1 is SGHRS and CDR2 is YFSETQ. The CDR3 runs 14 residues. Trimming removed 0 bases at V and 4 bases at J, with 11 bases between. CDR3 amino acids: CASSLARGGYEQYF. The DNA for the CDR3 is TGCGCCAGCAGCTTGGCAAGGGGTGGGTACGAGCAGTACTTC.

This chain joins TRBV19 and TRBJ2-2, with a tentative D call TRBD2 (5 bases). From germline, CDR1 is LNHDA and CDR2 SQIVND (reference sequence). Trimming stripped 3 bases from V and 1 base from J, with 9 bases between. The length of the CDR3 is 15 residues. In DNA, the CDR3 is TGTGCCAGTAGTATTTTTCGGGGGAACACCGGGGAGCTGTTTTTT. Encoded protein: CASSIFRGNTGELFF.

V is TRBV5-4 and J is TRBJ2-7; a possible D gene is TRBD2 (6 bases). Trimming removed 1 base at V and 6 bases at J, with 8 bases between. From germline, CDR1 is SGHNT and CDR2 YYREEE (reference sequence). This CDR3 is built from 12 residues. The chain's CDR3 is CASSLLSGEQYF. CDR3 nucleotide sequence: TGTGCCAGCAGCTTGCTTAGCGGCGAGCAGTACTTC.

The DNA for the CDR3 is TGTGCCAGCGGGACAGGGAATAGGCACACTGAAGCTTTCTTT. Translated, it gives CASGTGNRHTEAFF. The chain carries TRBV9 and TRBJ1-1; TRBD1 matches 9 bases. There are 14 residues in the CDR3. The V and J ends lost 7 bases and 3 bases, in that order; junction bases with no gene match: 7. The germline CDR1 and CDR2 sequences are SGDLS and YYNGEE.

This sequence joins TRBV5-4 and TRBJ2-1; 11 nucleotides match TRBD1. V lost 6 bases and J lost 10; bases outside the gene matches: 3. The CDR3 totals 12 residues. The germline V gene encodes CDR1 SGHNT and CDR2 YYREEE (reference sequence). CDR3 loop: CASTRTGGEQFF. CDR3 coding DNA: TGTGCCAGCACCAGGACAGGGGGCGAGCAGTTCTTC.

J is TRBJ1-5 and V is TRBV19, with D unclear. V dropped 3 bases and J dropped 7 bases, with 10 bases sitting between them. The length of the CDR3 is 13 residues. From germline, CDR1 is LNHDA and CDR2 SQIVND (reference sequence). The CDR3 coding sequence is TGTGCCAGTAGTATCGGTCCCCAACAGCCCCAGCATTTT. This gives the protein CASSIGPQQPQHF. The variable domain in full, completed from reference TRBV19 and TRBJ1-5, reads DGGITQSPKYLFRKEGQNVTLSCEQNLNHDAMYWYRQDPGQGLRLIYYSQIVNDFQKGDIAEGYSVSREKKESFPLTVTSAQKNPTAFYLCASSIGPQQPQHFGDGTRLSIL.

The chain is built from TRBV5-1 and TRBJ2-3; the match to TRBD2 covers 7 bases. Germline V gene sequence: CDR1 SGHRS, CDR2 YFSETQ. After removal of 7 bases from V and 0 bases from J, the junction contained 11 bases not matched to a gene. The CDR3 is made up of 16 amino acids. CDR3 sequence: CASRLDRGGSTDTQYF. CDR3 sequence (DNA): TGCGCCAGCCGACTAGATAGGGGAGGGAGCACAGATACGCAGTATTTT.

The chain uses TRBV6-5 and TRBJ1-4; D is possibly TRBD1 (5 bases). Looked up from germline, CDR1 is MNHEY and CDR2 is SVGAGI. Trimming shortened V by 6 bases and J by 2 bases, and 10 bases separated the two germline ends. The CDR3 contains 14 residues. The CDR3 spells CASSRGWTNEKLFF. The CDR3 DNA reads TGTGCCAGCAGCCGGGGGTGGACTAATGAAAAACTGTTTTTT.

V gene TRBV27 combines with J gene TRBJ1-1; D uncertain. The germline V gene encodes CDR1 MNHEY and CDR2 SMNVEV (reference sequence). This CDR3 spans 17 amino acids. The germline V and J ends were trimmed by 5 bases and 3 bases, with 22 bases remaining between them. Here the CDR3 reads CASSKSLSALRDTEAFF. The CDR3 region has the DNA TGTGCCAGCAGTAAATCCCTATCAGCGCTTCGGGACACTGAAGCTTTCTTT.

As regards this clone: Different DNA sequences within this sample yield the same CDR3. The rearrangement joins TRBV5-1 to TRBJ1-1; 7 bases map to TRBD1. Germline CDR1 SGHRS, CDR2 YFSETQ. V was pared by 4 bases and J by 2 bases, with 5 bases of the junction left unmatched. The CDR3 is 14 amino acids. This CDR3 is CASSPGTANTEAFF. The CDR3 DNA sequence: TGCGCCAGCAGCCCCGGGACAGCTAACACTGAAGCTTTCTTT. The whole variable domain, remainder taken from reference TRBV5-1 and TRBJ1-1, is KAGVTQTPRYLIKTRGQQVTLSCSPISGHRSVSWYQQTPGQGLQFLFEYFSETQRNKGNFPGRFSGRQFSNSRSEMNVSTLELGDSALYLCASSPGTANTEAFFGQGTRLTVV.